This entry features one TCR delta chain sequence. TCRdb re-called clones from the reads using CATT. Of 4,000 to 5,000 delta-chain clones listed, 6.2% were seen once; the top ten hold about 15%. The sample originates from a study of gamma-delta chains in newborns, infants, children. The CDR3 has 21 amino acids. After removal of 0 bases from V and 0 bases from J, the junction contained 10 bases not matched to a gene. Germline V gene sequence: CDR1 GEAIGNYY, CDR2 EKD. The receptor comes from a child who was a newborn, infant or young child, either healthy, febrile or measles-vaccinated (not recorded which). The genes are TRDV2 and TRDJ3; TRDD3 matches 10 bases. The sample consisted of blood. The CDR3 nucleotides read TGTGCCTGTGACACCGTAGGGGTGGGGGATACTTACTCCTGGGACACCCGACAGATGTTTTTC. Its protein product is CACDTVGVGDTYSWDTRQMFF.